This T cell receptor (beta chain) originates from a study of vaccination and CD4 T cells after COVID-19. The overall study: Median time from COVID diagnosis to post-COVID sampling was over 95 days (35 to 161). Collection of post-vaccine samples followed dose two by a median around 72 days, spanning a range of 14 to 241.

Comments on this clonotype: As yet, its antigen is unknown.

Once obtained from cultured CD4+ T cells, the DNA was sequenced using the Oncomine TCR Beta short-read assay. Genomic DNA was extracted from cultured CD4+ T cells. TCRdb analysed the PCR reads with MiXCR anew, one entry per CDR3 protein. The sample shows over 10,000 distinct CDR3 sequences, over 40% of them seen only once. Treatment meaning: roughly 10-day PBMC culture with coronavirus spike peptide pools or control peptides (ViraFEST assay). General observations from the study: Median SARS-CoV-2-reactive clonotype numbers went up from roughly 19 to 38, but not significantly.

The CDR3 extends over 14 amino acids. V was pared by 4 bases and J by 1 base, with 4 bases of the junction left unmatched. The germline gives CDR1 SGHNT, CDR2 YYREEE (reference sequence). The TCR sequence derives from a human donor who had recovered from COVID-19. The chain recombines TRBV5-4 with TRBJ1-1; 7 nucleotides agree with TRBD1. Sequenced input: CD4+ T cells from blood, cultured in vitro. CDR3 bases: TGTGCCAGCAGCCCCTGGGACAGGAACACTGAAGCTTTCTTT. Amino acids: CASSPWDRNTEAFF.